One T cell receptor (beta chain) is described in this entry. Authors' processing steps: The assay estimated nucleated cells by amplifying reference gene primers. Only in-frame clones appear in the TCRdb table, and some are missing; sequencing was by immunoSEQ multiplex PCR. V and J calls and clone size are given by that table; D and trimming were obtained from the DNA. The sample yields about 290,000 clones, 89% seen once. The data originate from a study of blood T cell repertoires in COVID-19. Whole-study context: COVID-19 samples, acute and convalescent, were from the United States, Italy and Spain. T cells, B-cell-depleted T cells, or PBMCs supplied cDNA or gDNA.

Germline V gene sequence: CDR1 SGHTA, CDR2 FQGTGA. With 8 bases clipped from V and 9 bases from J, the junction kept 15 bases outside the gene matches. CDR3 length equals 15 residues. The origin of this receptor is a middle-aged woman who had recovered from COVID-19. The V and J genes are TRBV7-3 and TRBJ2-1; 8 positions match TRBD2. The sequencing input was PBMCs or T cells enriched from blood (not recorded which). CDR3 bases: TGTGCCAGCGCCGTTGGAGCGGGGGCCTTTAGTGAGCAGTTCTTC. Translating gives CASAVGAGAFSEQFF. Drawing the rest from reference TRBV7-3 and TRBJ2-1, the complete variable domain is GAGVSQTPSNKVTEKGKYVELRCDPISGHTALYWYRQSLGQGPEFLIYFQGTGAADDSGLPNDRFFAVRPEGSVSTLKIQRTERGDSAVYLCASAVGAGAFSEQFFGPGTRLTVL.